A single T cell receptor beta chain is shown here with its context. Its recognized antigen is unknown. Nothing much larger sits one base from this clone, and base qualities are not available. TCRbeta CDR3 regions were amplified from genomic DNA by means of the immunoSEQ Assay, a bias-controlled multiplex PCR. Concerning the study's data processing: The number of nucleated cells in each sample was estimated by amplification of reference gene primers within the assay. To quantify the absolute abundance of each unique TCRbeta CDR3 rearrangement, sequence reads were collapsed and filtered. Productive Simpson clonality was computed per sample as the square root of Simpson's diversity index over productive rearrangements. TCRdb re-hosts the immuneACCESS table, in-frame sequences only. Its copies lack some clones; in the studies checked, an unresolved V gene accounts for under half of them, and the cause for the rest is not known. The DNA gave D and trimming, while V, J and clone size come from that table. Present in this sample are roughly 200,000 clones, about 88% of which were seen just once. The ten biggest clones cover 20% to 25% of the sample.

The sample comes from a study of blood T cell repertoires in COVID-19 (dated by TCRdb to about 2020). Describing the broader study: For ImmuneRACE Cohort 3, a participant was defined as recovered based on two consecutive negative NP/OP PCR tests, clearance by a healthcare professional, or resolution of symptoms. Samples covering the acute and convalescent phases of COVID-19 were provided by collaborators in the United States, Italy and Spain. The prospective study material was composed of cDNA or gDNA derived from T cells, B-cell-depleted T cells, or PBMCs. Subjects who had been exposed to COVID-19, were actively infected with it, or had recovered from it provided the deeply sampled blood TCRbeta repertoires that made up the dataset. The repertoires were made available in a free public database intended to serve as a resource for research on the immune response to SARS-CoV-2. Samples came from the ongoing ImmuneRACE study (first 160 participants) plus 1,254 subjects from 6 global collaborators. A de-identified subject ID, COVID-19 status, age in years and sex were almost always included in the sample metadata. HLA class I and class II types, where available, came from metadata supplied by the sample provider rather than from assay-based typing. The research as a whole found: How much clinical and demographic metadata was included differed by source and by participant, and the metadata was provided uncurated.

Including cysteine and phenylalanine, the CDR3 has 17 amino acids. Only the CDR3 region is kept as DNA, spanning 51 bases read in frame from base 1. According to the germline V gene, CDR1 reads SGHAT and CDR2 reads FQNNGV. Trimming accounts for 5 bases at V and 5 bases at J, while the number of junction bases matched to no gene is 16. In the prospective study, participants were about 18 to 89 years old, resided in fewer than 25 geographic areas of the United States, and were enrolled through a virtual design. In the prospective study, cohorts were assigned on the basis of participant-reported clinical history obtained from a screening survey and a study questionnaire. In the prospective study, mobile phlebotomists collected whole blood, serum and a nasopharyngeal or oropharyngeal swab from each participant. Prospective study participants could optionally give additional blood draws and questionnaires over a roughly two-month period. Before DNA extraction, blood samples from the prospective study were shipped at room temperature or frozen.

The receptor was isolated from a woman aged 35 to 49 in a cohort exposed to, infected with or recovered from COVID-19 (not recorded which). The chain employs TRBV11-2 and TRBJ2-7, with 9 bases aligning to TRBD1. The sample comprised PBMCs or T cells enriched from blood (not recorded which). The sequenced DNA is TGTGCCAGCAGCCCTCATCCCAGGACAGGGGAATACGACGAGCAGTACTTC. Its protein product is CASSPHPRTGEYDEQYF.